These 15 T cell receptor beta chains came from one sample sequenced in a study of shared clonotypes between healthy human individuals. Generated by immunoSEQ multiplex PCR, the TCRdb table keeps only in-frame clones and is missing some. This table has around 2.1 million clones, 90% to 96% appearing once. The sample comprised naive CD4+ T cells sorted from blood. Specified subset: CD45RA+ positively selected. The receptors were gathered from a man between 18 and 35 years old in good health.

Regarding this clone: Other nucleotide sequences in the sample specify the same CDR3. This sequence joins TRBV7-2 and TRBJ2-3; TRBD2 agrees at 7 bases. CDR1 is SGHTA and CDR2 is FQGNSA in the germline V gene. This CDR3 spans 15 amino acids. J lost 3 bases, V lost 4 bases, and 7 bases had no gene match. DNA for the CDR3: TGTGCCAGCAGCTCAAGCGGGACCCGAACAGATACGCAGTATTTT. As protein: CASSSSGTRTDTQYF. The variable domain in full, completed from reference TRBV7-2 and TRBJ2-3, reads GAGVSQSPSNKVTEKGKDVELRCDPISGHTALYWYRQSLGQGLEFLIYFQGNSAPDKSGLPSDRFSAERTGGSVSTLTIQRTQQEDSAVYLCASSSSGTRTDTQYFGPGTRLTVL.

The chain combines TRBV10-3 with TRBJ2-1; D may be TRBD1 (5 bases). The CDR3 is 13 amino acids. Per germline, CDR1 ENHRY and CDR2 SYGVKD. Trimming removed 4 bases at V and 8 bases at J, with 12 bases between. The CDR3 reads CAISGQGRDEQFF. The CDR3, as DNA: TGTGCCATCAGTGGTCAGGGAAGGGATGAGCAGTTCTTC.

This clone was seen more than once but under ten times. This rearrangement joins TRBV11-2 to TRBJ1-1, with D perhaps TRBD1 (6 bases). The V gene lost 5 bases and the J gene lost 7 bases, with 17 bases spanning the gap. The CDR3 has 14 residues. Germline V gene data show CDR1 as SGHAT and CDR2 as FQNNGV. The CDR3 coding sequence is TGTGCCAGCAGCACTGGGGACACAGTAGGTGAAGCTTTCTTT. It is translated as CASSTGDTVGEAFF.

DNA for the CDR3: TGTGCCTGGAAACGGGGTGGACTAGCGGGGGTAGAGACCCAGTACTTC. It translates to CAWKRGGLAGVETQYF. The chain joins TRBV30 to TRBJ2-5; 13 nucleotides match TRBD2. J lost 4 bases, V lost 4 bases, and 9 bases had no gene match. This CDR3 contains 16 residues. Germline-derived CDR1 and CDR2 are GTSNPN and SVGIG (reference sequence).

The CDR3 DNA reads TGTGCCATCGGGACTACTTCGGAGCAGTACTTC. Amino acids: CAIGTTSEQYF. The J gene is TRBJ2-7, the V gene TRBV10-3; TRBD2 matches 7 bases. Germline V lookup: CDR1 ENHRY, CDR2 SYGVKD. V was pared by 8 bases and J by 7 bases, with 5 bases of the junction left unmatched. This CDR3 has 11 residues.

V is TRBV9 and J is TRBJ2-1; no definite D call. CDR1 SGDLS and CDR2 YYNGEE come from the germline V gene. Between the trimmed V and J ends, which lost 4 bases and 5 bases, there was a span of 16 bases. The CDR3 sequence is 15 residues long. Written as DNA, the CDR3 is TGTGCCAGCAGCCTAGGACCACTCACCAACAATGAGCAGTTCTTC. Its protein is CASSLGPLTNNEQFF.

CDR3 loop: CASSLAGTRVPETQYF. As DNA, the CDR3 is TGTGCCAGCAGCTTAGCGGGGACTAGAGTCCCAGAGACCCAGTACTTC. The chain carries TRBV7-6 and TRBJ2-5; 8 bases match TRBD2. CDR3 length equals 16 residues. Germline-derived CDR1 and CDR2 are SGHVS and FNYEAQ. V gave up 0 bases and J gave up 4 bases; unmatched junction bases: 7.

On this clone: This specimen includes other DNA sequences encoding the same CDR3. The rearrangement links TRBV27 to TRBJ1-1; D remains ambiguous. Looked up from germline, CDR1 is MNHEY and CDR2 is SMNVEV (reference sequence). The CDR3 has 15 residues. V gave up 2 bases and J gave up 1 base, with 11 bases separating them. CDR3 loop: CASSLRGPSNTEAFF. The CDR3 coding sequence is TGTGCCAGCAGTTTAAGAGGACCGTCGAACACTGAAGCTTTCTTT.

The CDR3 DNA is TGTGCCAGCAGACCATTACCGGGACAGGAGAACACTGAAGCTTTCTTT. Translating it yields CASRPLPGQENTEAFF. V is TRBV7-9 and J is TRBJ1-1; 8 nucleotides line up with TRBD1. Germline V gene data show CDR1 as SEHNR and CDR2 as FQNEAQ (reference sequence). CDR3 length: 16 residues. The trim removed 6 bases at V and 1 base at J, leaving 10 bases unmatched.

CDR3 protein: CASSVAPADSYNEQFF. The CDR3, as DNA: TGTGCCAGCAGCGTAGCCCCTGCGGATTCCTACAATGAGCAGTTCTTC. This chain joins TRBV9 and TRBJ2-1; D ambiguous. V gave up 0 bases and J gave up 1 base, with 11 bases separating them. CDR1 and CDR2 from the germline V gene are SGDLS and YYNGEE. The CDR3 is 16 amino acids.

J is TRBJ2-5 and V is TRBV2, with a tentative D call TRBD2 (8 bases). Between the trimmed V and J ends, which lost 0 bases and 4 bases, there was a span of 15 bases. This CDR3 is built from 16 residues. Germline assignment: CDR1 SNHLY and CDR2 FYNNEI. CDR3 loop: CASSEAQGGLGETQYF. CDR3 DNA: TGTGCCAGCAGTGAAGCGCAGGGGGGACTAGGAGAGACCCAGTACTTC.

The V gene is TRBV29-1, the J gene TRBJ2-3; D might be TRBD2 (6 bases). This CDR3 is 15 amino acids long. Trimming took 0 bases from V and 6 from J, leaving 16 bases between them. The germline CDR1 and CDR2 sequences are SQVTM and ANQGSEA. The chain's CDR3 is CSVEDGVAVSDTQYF. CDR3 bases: TGCAGCGTTGAAGATGGGGTAGCGGTATCCGATACGCAGTATTTT.

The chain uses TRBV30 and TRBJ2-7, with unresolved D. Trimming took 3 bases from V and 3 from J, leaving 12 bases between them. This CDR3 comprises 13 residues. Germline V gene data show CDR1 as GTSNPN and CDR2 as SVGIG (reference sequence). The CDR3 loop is CAWRPGPFYEQYF. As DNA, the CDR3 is TGTGCCTGGAGACCGGGCCCCTTCTACGAGCAGTACTTC.

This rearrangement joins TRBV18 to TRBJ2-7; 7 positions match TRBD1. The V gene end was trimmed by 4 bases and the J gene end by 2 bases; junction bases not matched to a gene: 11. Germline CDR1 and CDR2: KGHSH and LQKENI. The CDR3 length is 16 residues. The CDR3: CASSLQTRTGAYEQYF. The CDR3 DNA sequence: TGTGCCAGCTCACTACAGACTCGGACAGGCGCCTACGAGCAGTACTTC.

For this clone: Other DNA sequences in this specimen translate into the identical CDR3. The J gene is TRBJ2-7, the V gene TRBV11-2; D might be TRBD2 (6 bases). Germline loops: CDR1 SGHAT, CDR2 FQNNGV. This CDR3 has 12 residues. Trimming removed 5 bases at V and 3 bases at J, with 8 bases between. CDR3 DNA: TGTGCCAGCAGCCAGACTAGCTACGAGCAGTACTTC. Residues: CASSQTSYEQYF.